What follows are 2 T cell receptor beta chains derived from one specimen sequenced in a study of blood T cell repertoires in COVID-19. Profiling relied on immunoSEQ multiplex PCR, and the TCRdb table lists in-frame clones only, not all of them. Here the sample spans some 160,000 clones, roughly nine tenths being singletons. Sequenced sample: peripheral blood. All receptors derive from a woman between 70 and 85 years old with acute or convalescent COVID-19.

About this clone: One junction end does not reproduce the germline sequence, and a read error may be involved. The rearrangement uses TRBV7-9 and TRBJ2-7; TRBD1 might be the D (5 bases). Germline-derived CDR1 and CDR2 are SEHNR and FQNEAQ (reference sequence). This CDR3 is 8 amino acids long. The DNA of the CDR3 is TGTGCCAGCAGCATGGACACTTTC. Translating gives CASSMDTF.

This chain links TRBV30 with TRBJ2-5; a weak D match, TRBD1 (6 bases). The CDR3 has 13 amino acids. V lost 0 bases, J lost 5 bases, and 10 bases lay in between. Germline CDR1 is GTSNPN and CDR2 is SVGIG (reference sequence). Here the CDR3 reads CAWSVTGSETQYF. The CDR3 coding sequence is TGTGCCTGGAGTGTAACAGGGAGTGAGACCCAGTACTTC.